These T cell receptor beta chains were read from a single sample in a study of blood T cell repertoires in COVID-19. Profiled with immunoSEQ multiplex PCR; TCRdb holds only in-frame clones, not every one. The sample holds 200,000 to 250,000 clones, 90% seen once. The specimen was PBMCs or T cells enriched from blood (not recorded which). The receptors stem from a man aged 30 to 45 who had been exposed to COVID-19. The CDR3 runs from the conserved cysteine through the conserved F or W. Each record gives: J gene, V gene, D gene, clone size, CDR3 protein, CDR3 DNA. The D gene is left open where the match is weak. Size tells how often a clone was seen (once, few, many) or the class of an expanded clone, and some rows leave it out.

TRBJ1-2,TRBV29-1,-,-,CSVVGEGYTF,TGCAGCGTTGTCGGAGAGGGCTACACCTTC
TRBJ2-7,TRBV2,TRBD1,-,CASSLDRGSYEQYF,TGTGCCAGCAGTCTTGACAGGGGCAGCTACGAGCAGTACTTC
TRBJ1-2,TRBV28,TRBD1,-,CASSYRSGTGDYGYTF,TGTGCCAGCAGTTACCGATCGGGGACAGGGGACTATGGCTACACCTTC
TRBJ1-1,TRBV7-9,TRBD1,few,CASSQPGTGDNTEAFF,TGTGCCAGCAGCCAACCTGGGACAGGCGATAACACTGAAGCTTTCTTT
TRBJ2-5,TRBV5-4,TRBD2,-,CASSSSGGDPLETQYF,TGTGCCAGCAGCTCCAGCGGGGGAGACCCCTTGGAGACCCAGTACTTC
TRBJ1-2,TRBV27,TRBD1,once,CASSRTGGPNYGYTF,TGTGCCAGCAGTCGGACAGGGGGGCCTAACTATGGCTACACCTTC
TRBJ2-7,TRBV6-5,TRBD2,-,CASSYSEGGVSYEQYF,TGTGCCAGCAGTTACTCGGAGGGAGGGGTCTCCTACGAGCAGTACTTC
TRBJ2-1,TRBV5-4,-,-,CASSPDLSSRKGNEQFF,TGTGCCAGCAGCCCGGATTTAAGCTCACGCAAGGGGAATGAGCAGTTCTTC
TRBJ1-5,TRBV6-1,TRBD1,once,CASSEFRQGANQPQHF,TGTGCCAGCAGTGAATTTCGACAGGGGGCCAATCAGCCCCAGCATTTT
TRBJ2-1,TRBV2,TRBD1,few,CASSAGTGRYNEQFF,TGTGCCAGCAGCGCTGGGACAGGGAGGTACAATGAGCAGTTCTTC
TRBJ1-2,TRBV19,-,-,CASITAAKSNYGYTF,TGTGCCAGTATTACGGCAGCGAAATCTAACTATGGCTACACCTTC
TRBJ1-2,TRBV6-5,-,-,CASTTGGGTLYGYTF,TGTGCCAGCACCACGGGGGGGGGAACCCTGTATGGCTACACCTTC
TRBJ1-5,TRBV19,-,-,CASSMGAEGVGPQHF,TGTGCCAGTAGTATGGGGGCAGAAGGGGTCGGGCCCCAGCATTTT
TRBJ1-6,TRBV6-1,TRBD1,-,CASSERPGQGLVHNSPLHF,TGTGCCAGCAGTGAGCGACCGGGACAGGGTTTGGTGCATAATTCACCCCTCCACTTT
TRBJ1-5,TRBV19,-,-,CASINSRGHRNQPQHF,TGTGCCAGTATAAATTCCAGGGGACACCGCAATCAGCCCCAGCATTTT
TRBJ2-5,TRBV7-2,-,-,CASSLESDRWETQYF,TGTGCCAGCAGCTTAGAATCTGACAGGTGGGAGACCCAGTACTTC
TRBJ2-7,TRBV28,TRBD1,-,CASTTGGQGGYEQYF,TGTGCCAGCACCACAGGAGGACAGGGGGGATACGAGCAGTACTTC
TRBJ2-2,TRBV19,-,-,CASSTTGNTGELFF,TGTGCCAGTAGTACGACAGGGAACACCGGGGAGCTGTTTTTT
TRBJ2-5,TRBV18,TRBD2,-,CASSPGLASHETQYF,TGTGCCAGCTCCCCCGGACTAGCCTCCCACGAGACCCAGTACTTC
TRBJ1-1,TRBV10-1,-,few,CASSQGWDTEAFF,TGCGCCAGCAGCCAGGGTTGGGACACTGAAGCTTTCTTT
TRBJ2-7,TRBV2,TRBD1,-,CASRQGAAYEQYF,TGTGCCAGTAGACAGGGGGCGGCCTACGAGCAGTACTTC
TRBJ1-2,TRBV28,-,-,CASSLRGANYGYTF,TGTGCCAGCAGTCTCAGGGGTGCTAACTATGGCTACACCTTC
TRBJ2-1,TRBV19,-,once,CASSIGTLYNEQFF,TGTGCCAGTAGTATCGGGACTCTGTACAATGAGCAGTTCTTC
TRBJ1-1,TRBV6-5,TRBD1,-,CASRTGGGVNTEAFF,TGTGCCAGCAGGACAGGGGGTGGCGTGAACACTGAAGCTTTCTTT
TRBJ2-3,TRBV5-1,-,once,CASSSPRGGASTDTQYF,TGCGCCAGCAGCTCCCCGAGGGGGGGGGCTAGCACAGATACGCAGTATTTT
TRBJ1-2,TRBV29-1,-,-,CSAGHTYGYTF,TGCAGCGCGGGACATACCTATGGCTACACCTTC
TRBJ1-2,TRBV6-5,TRBD1,-,CASSYSTGGKDYGYTF,TGTGCCAGCAGTTACTCGACAGGGGGCAAAGACTATGGCTACACCTTC
TRBJ2-1,TRBV5-6,TRBD1,-,CASRVNDNRGLRPEQFF,TGTGCCAGCAGGGTTAATGATAACAGGGGGCTGAGACCTGAGCAGTTCTTC
TRBJ2-1,TRBV15,TRBD1,-,CATDGTDNEQFF,TGTGCCACGGATGGGACAGACAATGAGCAGTTCTTC
TRBJ1-5,TRBV6-5,TRBD1,-,CASSNYRGSPGDPQHF,TGTGCCAGCAGTAACTACAGGGGCTCCCCTGGTGATCCCCAGCATTTT
TRBJ2-5,TRBV5-1,-,-,CASSLAVMGVETQYF,TGCGCCAGCAGCTTGGCAGTTATGGGCGTAGAGACCCAGTACTTC
TRBJ2-5,TRBV9,-,-,CASSSGRTNQETQYF,TGTGCCAGCAGCTCGGGGAGGACAAACCAAGAGACCCAGTACTTC
TRBJ2-5,TRBV10-3,-,-,CAISESVGALETQYF,TGTGCCATCAGTGAGTCGGTGGGGGCGTTGGAGACCCAGTACTTC
TRBJ1-2,TRBV10-3,TRBD1,-,CAIKTGESDGYTF,TGTGCCATCAAGACAGGGGAGAGTGATGGCTACACCTTC
TRBJ2-7,TRBV7-2,-,-,CASSPRLAGNYEQYF,TGTGCCAGCAGCCCCCGTCTGGCGGGCAATTACGAGCAGTACTTC
TRBJ1-6,TRBV10-1,-,-,CASSQGSRSPLHF,TGCGCCAGCAGCCAGGGATCCAGATCACCCCTCCACTTT
TRBJ1-4,TRBV7-6,-,-,CASSYRPTNEKLFF,TGTGCCAGCAGCTACAGACCAACTAATGAAAAACTGTTTTTT
TRBJ1-5,TRBV2,-,-,CASRVPGAPQHF,TGTGCCAGCAGAGTCCCAGGGGCTCCCCAGCATTTT
TRBJ2-5,TRBV18,-,once,CASSPVTPGRIGFETQYF,TGTGCCAGCTCACCCGTCACCCCGGGGAGAATAGGTTTTGAGACCCAGTACTTC
TRBJ1-5,TRBV4-1,-,-,CASSQDRSIRGGTQPQHF,TGCGCCAGCAGCCAAGATCGTTCGATTCGGGGGGGTACTCAGCCCCAGCATTTT
TRBJ2-1,TRBV5-1,TRBD1,-,CASSQKAQGNEQFF,TGCGCCAGCAGCCAAAAGGCACAGGGGAATGAGCAGTTCTTC
TRBJ1-1,TRBV7-3,TRBD1,few,CASSQTMGDSAAFF,TGTGCCAGCAGCCAAACTATGGGGGACAGTGCAGCTTTCTTT
TRBJ2-2,TRBV19,TRBD1,-,CASSRGGARELFF,TGTGCCAGTAGTAGAGGGGGCGCGAGGGAGCTGTTTTTT
TRBJ2-1,TRBV5-5,-,-,CASSQGLKQFF,TGTGCCAGCAGTCAAGGACTAAAGCAGTTCTTC
TRBJ1-5,TRBV15,-,-,CATSRDFIPGPEDQPQHF,TGTGCCACCAGCAGAGATTTCATTCCAGGGCCAGAAGATCAGCCCCAGCATTTT
TRBJ2-4,TRBV6-1,TRBD1,-,CASSEDDRDRGLYF,TGTGCCAGCAGTGAAGATGACCGGGACAGGGGGTTGTACTTC
TRBJ2-2,TRBV4-1,-,-,CASSQGTPEFATGELFF,TGCGCCAGCAGCCAGGGCACTCCCGAATTTGCAACCGGGGAGCTGTTTTTT
TRBJ1-2,TRBV4-1,TRBD1,-,CASSQTGGADYGYTF,TGCGCCAGCAGCCAAACAGGGGGCGCTGACTATGGCTACACCTTC
TRBJ2-6,TRBV5-3,TRBD1,-,CARSFPGTGGSGANVLTF,TGTGCCAGAAGCTTTCCCGGGACAGGGGGCTCTGGGGCCAACGTCCTGACTTTC
TRBJ2-7,TRBV20-1,-,-,CSARAGYEQYF,TGCAGTGCCCGGGCGGGGTACGAGCAGTACTTC
TRBJ2-1,TRBV30,-,many,CAWTGDSTMSEQFF,TGTGCCTGGACGGGGGACTCTACAATGAGTGAGCAGTTCTTC
TRBJ1-3,TRBV7-2,-,few,CASSHSNRAGAGNTIYF,TGTGCCAGCAGTCATAGTAACAGGGCAGGCGCTGGAAACACCATATATTTT
TRBJ2-3,TRBV7-2,TRBD2,-,CASGTGPTTSGVSTDTQYF,TGTGCCAGCGGCACCGGGCCCACGACTAGCGGGGTTAGCACAGATACGCAGTATTTT